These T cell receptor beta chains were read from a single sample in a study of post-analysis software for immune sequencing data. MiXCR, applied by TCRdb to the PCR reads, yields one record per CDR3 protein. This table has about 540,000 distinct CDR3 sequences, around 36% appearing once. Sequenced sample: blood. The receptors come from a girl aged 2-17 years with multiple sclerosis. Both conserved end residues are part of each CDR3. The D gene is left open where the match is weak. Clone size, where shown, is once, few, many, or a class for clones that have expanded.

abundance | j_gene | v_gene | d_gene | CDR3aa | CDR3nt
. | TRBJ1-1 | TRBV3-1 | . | CASSQKENTEAFF | TGTGCCAGCAGCCAAAAGGAGAACACTGAAGCTTTCTTT
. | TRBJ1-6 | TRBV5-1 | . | CASSYPTGTHPNSPLHF | TGCGCCAGCAGCTACCCAACCGGGACCCACCCCAATTCACCCCTCCACTTT
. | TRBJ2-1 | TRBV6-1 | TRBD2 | CASTRQRGINNEQFF | TGTGCCAGCACCAGACAGCGGGGGATCAACAATGAGCAGTTCTTC
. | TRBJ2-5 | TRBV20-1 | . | CSATTAGLETQYF | TGCAGTGCTACGACGGCGGGGCTGGAGACCCAGTACTTC
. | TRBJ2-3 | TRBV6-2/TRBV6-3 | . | CASSPRAATDTQYF | TGTGCCAGCAGTCCACGGGCGGCCACAGATACGCAGTATTTT
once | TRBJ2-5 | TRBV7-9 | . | CASSPPHRIQETQYF | TGTGCCAGCAGCCCACCGCACAGAATACAAGAGACCCAGTACTTC
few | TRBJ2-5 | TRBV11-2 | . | CASSHEEETQYF | TGTGCCAGCAGCCACGAGGAGGAGACCCAGTACTTC
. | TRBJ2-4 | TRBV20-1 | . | CSARFPGRFGEQYF | TGCAGTGCTAGATTTCCTGGACGGTTTGGAGAGCAGTACTTC
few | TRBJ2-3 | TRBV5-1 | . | CASSLGSSRTDTQYF | TGCGCCAGCAGCTTGGGTAGCAGCCGCACAGATACGCAGTATTTT
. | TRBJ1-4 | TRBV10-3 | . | CAISELDKGKLFF | TGTGCCATCAGTGAGCTGGACAAGGGGAAACTGTTTTTT
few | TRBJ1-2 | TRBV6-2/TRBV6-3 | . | CASSPGPAYGYTF | TGTGCCAGCAGTCCCGGACCAGCCTATGGCTACACCTTC
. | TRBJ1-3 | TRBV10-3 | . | CAARTVKNTIYF | TGTGCCGCCCGCACGGTCAAAAACACCATATATTTT
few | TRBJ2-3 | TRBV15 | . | CATSRDNRAGSTDTQYF | TGTGCCACCAGCAGAGATAATAGGGCGGGGTCGACAGATACGCAGTATTTT
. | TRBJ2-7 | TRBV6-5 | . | CASRTQGQSSYEQYF | TGTGCCAGCAGGACCCAAGGACAGAGCTCCTACGAGCAGTACTTC
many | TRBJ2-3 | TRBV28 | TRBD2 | CASSLAGGPDTQYF | TGTGCCAGCAGCTTAGCGGGGGGGCCAGATACGCAGTATTTT
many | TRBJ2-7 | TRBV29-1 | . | CSALSDEQYF | TGCAGCGCACTGTCAGACGAGCAGTACTTC
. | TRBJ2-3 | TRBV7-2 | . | CASSRLPSASTDTQYF | TGTGCCAGCAGCCGCCTCCCTAGCGCAAGCACAGATACGCAGTATTTT
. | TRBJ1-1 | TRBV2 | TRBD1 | CASSPDRGRVDTEAFF | TGTGCCAGCAGTCCGGACAGGGGACGGGTGGACACTGAAGCTTTCTTT
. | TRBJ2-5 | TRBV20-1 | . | CSAPILQETQYF | TGCAGTGCCCCCATCCTCCAAGAGACCCAGTACTTC
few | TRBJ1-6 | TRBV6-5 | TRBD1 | CASSLRGTGLNSPLHF | TGTGCCAGCAGTTTGAGAGGGACAGGGTTGAATTCACCCCTCCACTTT
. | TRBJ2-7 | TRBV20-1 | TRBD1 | CSASREGASSEQYF | TGCAGTGCTAGTCGCGAGGGGGCCTCCTCCGAGCAGTACTTC
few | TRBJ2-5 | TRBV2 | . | CASSEAMEETQYF | TGTGCCAGCAGTGAAGCCATGGAAGAGACCCAGTACTTC
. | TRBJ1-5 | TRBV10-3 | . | CAISGAGSFNQPQHF | TGTGCCATCTCCGGGGCCGGCAGTTTCAATCAGCCCCAGCATTTT
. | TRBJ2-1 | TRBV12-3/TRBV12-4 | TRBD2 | CASSFDSGGAGNEQFF | TGTGCCAGCAGTTTTGATAGCGGGGGGGCCGGGAATGAGCAGTTCTTC
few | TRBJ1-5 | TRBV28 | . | CASTYPGARATNQPQHF | TGTGCCAGCACCTACCCCGGTGCCAGGGCAACCAATCAGCCCCAGCATTTT
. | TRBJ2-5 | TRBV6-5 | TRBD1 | CASSRDRAYQETQYF | TGTGCCAGCAGCCGGGACAGGGCTTACCAAGAGACCCAGTACTTC
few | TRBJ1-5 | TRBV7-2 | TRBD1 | CASGTGRNQPQHF | TGTGCCAGCGGGACAGGGAGAAATCAGCCCCAGCATTTT
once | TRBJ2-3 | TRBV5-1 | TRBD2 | CASTSGGPTDTQYF | TGCGCCAGCACTAGCGGGGGACCCACAGATACGCAGTATTTT
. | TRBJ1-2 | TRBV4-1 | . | CASSQVGPTLYGYTF | TGCGCCAGCAGCCAAGTGGGGCCGACTCTATATGGCTACACCTTC
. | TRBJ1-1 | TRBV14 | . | CASSQDQPGENTEAFF | TGTGCCAGCAGCCAAGATCAGCCCGGAGAGAACACTGAAGCTTTCTTT
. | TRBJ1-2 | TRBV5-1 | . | CANSNFEPGYGYTF | TGCGCCAACAGCAACTTTGAACCAGGGTATGGCTACACCTTC
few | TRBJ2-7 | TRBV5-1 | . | CASSGRTAEGEQYF | TGCGCCAGCAGCGGTCGGACAGCGGAGGGCGAGCAGTACTTC
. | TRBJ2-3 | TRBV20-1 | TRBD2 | CSARDQRGLSDTQYF | TGCAGTGCTAGAGATCAGCGGGGGTTATCGGATACGCAGTATTTT
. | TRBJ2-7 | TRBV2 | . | CASRARDQQYF | TGTGCCAGCAGGGCCCGGGACCAGCAGTACTTC
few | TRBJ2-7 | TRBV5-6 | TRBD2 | CASSYRDYSSYEQYF | TGTGCCAGCAGCTACCGGGACTACAGCTCCTACGAGCAGTACTTC
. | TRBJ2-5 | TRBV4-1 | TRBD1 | CASSQVPGTGFMETQYF | TGCGCCAGCAGCCAAGTACCCGGGACAGGTTTTATGGAGACCCAGTACTTC
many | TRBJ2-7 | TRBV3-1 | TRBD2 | CASSPTGTSSYYEQYF | TGTGCCAGCAGCCCTACCGGGACTAGCAGCTACTACGAGCAGTACTTC
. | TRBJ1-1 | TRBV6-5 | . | CASSYSWQMNTEAFF | TGTGCCAGCAGTTACAGTTGGCAAATGAACACTGAAGCTTTCTTT
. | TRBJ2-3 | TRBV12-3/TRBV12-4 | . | CASSITGHSTDTQYF | TGTGCCAGCTCAATTACTGGACATTCTACAGATACGCAGTATTTT
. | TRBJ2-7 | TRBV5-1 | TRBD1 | CASSLEVTGFEQYF | TGCGCCAGCAGCTTGGAAGTGACAGGGTTCGAGCAGTACTTC
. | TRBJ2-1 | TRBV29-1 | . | CSVEGGALYQGTQFF | TGCAGCGTTGAAGGGGGAGCCCTGTACCAAGGGACCCAGTTCTTC
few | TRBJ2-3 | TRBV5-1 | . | CASSLRAGANTQYF | TGCGCCAGCAGCTTGAGGGCGGGGGCAAATACGCAGTATTTT
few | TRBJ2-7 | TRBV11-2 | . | CASSLLGRADEQYF | TGTGCCAGCAGCTTATTGGGCAGGGCCGACGAGCAGTACTTC
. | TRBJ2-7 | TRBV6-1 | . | CASSEMAGPSYEQYF | TGTGCCAGCAGTGAAATGGCGGGGCCTTCCTACGAGCAGTACTTC
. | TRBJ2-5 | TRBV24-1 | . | CATSPSDPKETQYF | TGTGCCACCAGCCCCTCGGACCCGAAAGAGACCCAGTACTTC
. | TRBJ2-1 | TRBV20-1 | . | CSASVLSKDNEQFF | TGCAGTGCTAGTGTTCTCAGCAAGGACAATGAGCAGTTCTTC
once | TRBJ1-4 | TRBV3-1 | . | CASSQENRQSGKLFF | TGTGCCAGCAGCCAAGAAAACAGACAATCTGGAAAACTGTTTTTT
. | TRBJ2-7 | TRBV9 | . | CASSQSGSSSYEQYF | TGTGCCAGCAGCCAGAGCGGGTCCAGCTCCTACGAGCAGTACTTC
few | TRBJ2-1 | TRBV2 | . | CASTRRDEQFF | TGTGCCAGCACGAGGAGGGATGAGCAGTTCTTC
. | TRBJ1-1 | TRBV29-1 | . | CSVEGSQGVRINTEAFF | TGCAGCGTTGAAGGCTCACAGGGAGTCCGGATTAACACTGAAGCTTTCTTT
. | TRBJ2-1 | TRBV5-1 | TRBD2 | CASSSGLAGARGQNEQFF | TGCGCCAGCAGCTCCGGACTAGCGGGGGCCCGGGGTCAGAATGAGCAGTTCTTC
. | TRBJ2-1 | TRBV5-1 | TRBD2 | CASSSAAQTSGGAGGRNEQFF | TGCGCCAGCAGCTCCGCGGCGCAGACTAGCGGGGGGGCAGGTGGCAGGAATGAGCAGTTCTTC
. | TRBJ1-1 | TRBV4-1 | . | CASSQDTSRAFF | TGCGCCAGCAGCCAAGACACAAGTAGGGCTTTCTTT
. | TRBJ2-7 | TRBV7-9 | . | CAIAQEGSSYEQYF | TGTGCCATCGCACAAGAGGGGAGCTCCTACGAGCAGTACTTC
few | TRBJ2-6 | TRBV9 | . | CASSPWTSSYVSGANVLTF | TGTGCCAGCAGCCCGTGGACCTCCTCATACGTTTCTGGGGCCAACGTCCTGACTTTC